The rows below give T cell receptor beta chains drawn from one sample of a study of human T cells and chemical hapten exposure. TCRdb independently ran MiXCR on the RACE reads; one entry per CDR3 protein. The repertoire holds just over 80,000 distinct CDR3 sequences, with around 10% as singletons. The starting material was whole blood, obtained in connection with sensitization to the hapten diphenylcyclopropenone (DPC). These receptors were obtained from a woman aged 45 to 65 with alopecia areata. Some clones in this sample may be carry-over from other donors' samples. CDR3s include the opening cysteine and the closing phenylalanine or tryptophan. Fields, in order: clone size, V gene, D gene, J gene, CDR3 protein, CDR3 DNA. The D gene is left open where the match is weak. Clone size, where shown, is once, few, many, or a class for clones that have expanded.

>many|TRBV6-2/TRBV6-3|NA|TRBJ1-5
CASSNGQNNQPQHF
TGTGCCAGCAGTAACGGACAGAACAATCAGCCCCAGCATTTT
>many|TRBV7-8|TRBD1|TRBJ1-1
CASSSPLAGTGNTEAFF
TGTGCCAGCAGCTCCCCCTTAGCCGGGACAGGGAACACTGAAGCTTTCTTT
>few|TRBV5-1|NA|TRBJ1-1
CASSLVGGYTEAFF
TGCGCCAGCAGCTTGGTCGGGGGGTACACTGAAGCTTTCTTT
>few|TRBV7-2|NA|TRBJ2-3
CASTTQGTDTQYF
TGTGCCAGCACAACCCAGGGGACAGATACGCAGTATTTT
>many|TRBV3-1|NA|TRBJ1-1
CASSQQPDMNTEAFF
TGTGCCAGCAGCCAACAGCCGGACATGAACACTGAAGCTTTCTTT
>many|TRBV28|TRBD2|TRBJ2-1
CASKGLAGANEQFF
TGTGCCAGTAAGGGTCTAGCGGGAGCTAATGAGCAGTTCTTC
>NA|TRBV5-4|TRBD1|TRBJ2-7
CASTPRTGSSYEQYF
TGTGCCAGCACCCCGAGGACAGGGAGCTCCTACGAGCAGTACTTC
>many|TRBV2|NA|TRBJ1-1
CASRGAEAFF
TGTGCCAGCAGGGGAGCTGAAGCTTTCTTT
>many|TRBV6-6|NA|TRBJ2-1
CASGTDEQFF
TGTGCCAGCGGTACCGATGAGCAGTTCTTC
>few|TRBV3-1|NA|TRBJ1-1
CASSQARAEAFF
TGTGCCAGCAGCCAAGCCAGGGCCGAAGCTTTCTTT
>many|TRBV9|NA|TRBJ1-1
CASSAGSEAFF
TGTGCCAGCAGCGCCGGGTCTGAAGCTTTCTTT
>many|TRBV7-2|NA|TRBJ1-5
CASTLSGGPQHF
TGTGCCAGCACCCTAAGCGGCGGGCCCCAGCATTTT
>few|TRBV29-1|TRBD1|TRBJ2-1
CSVEGSRDRAYNEQFF
TGCAGCGTTGAAGGGTCCAGGGACAGGGCCTACAATGAGCAGTTCTTC
>NA|TRBV7-7|NA|TRBJ2-1
CASSLGIIGSIHEQFF
TGTGCCAGCAGCTTAGGTATTATTGGTAGTATCCATGAGCAGTTCTTC
>NA|TRBV6-4|NA|TRBJ1-1
CASSDPRDTAEAFF
TGTGCCAGCAGTGACCCGAGGGACACGGCTGAAGCTTTCTTT
>few|TRBV6-1|NA|TRBJ2-7
CASSESWGGGEQYF
TGTGCCAGCAGTGAGAGCTGGGGGGGCGGGGAGCAGTACTTC
>NA|TRBV7-9|TRBD2|TRBJ2-1
CASSPSGGSYNEQFF
TGTGCCAGCAGCCCTAGCGGAGGGTCCTACAATGAGCAGTTCTTC
>few|TRBV18|NA|TRBJ1-2
CASSPGGGEVYGYTF
TGTGCCAGCTCACCAGGCGGAGGGGAGGTCTATGGCTACACCTTC
>few|TRBV30|NA|TRBJ2-2
CAWSNVPGELFF
TGTGCCTGGAGTAATGTGCCCGGGGAGCTGTTTTTT
>NA|TRBV7-2|NA|TRBJ1-4
CASSLSSLYEKLFF
TGTGCCAGCAGCTTATCGAGCTTATATGAAAAACTGTTTTTT
>many|TRBV6-2/TRBV6-3|NA|TRBJ1-1
CASQFLTHAGLVNTEAFF
TGTGCCAGCCAGTTCCTTACCCACGCGGGCCTTGTGAACACTGAAGCTTTCTTT
>few|TRBV7-2|NA|TRBJ2-1
CASSPPGLSYNEQFF
TGTGCCAGCAGCCCCCCGGGCCTCTCCTACAATGAGCAGTTCTTC
>few|TRBV4-3|NA|TRBJ2-6
CASSQGSPQASGANVLTF
TGCGCCAGCAGCCAAGGGAGCCCTCAGGCCTCTGGGGCCAACGTCCTGACTTTC
>medium-sized|TRBV21-1|NA|TRBJ2-3
CASILAGRGDTQYF
TGTGCCAGCATACTAGCGGGGAGAGGAGATACGCAGTATTTT
>few|TRBV20-1|TRBD2|TRBJ2-3
CSARGLAAQYTDTQYF
TGCAGTGCTAGAGGACTAGCGGCCCAATACACAGATACGCAGTATTTT
>few|TRBV13|NA|TRBJ1-3
CASSFFKQGTLGNTIYF
TGTGCCAGCAGCTTCTTCAAACAGGGTACGCTGGGAAACACCATATATTTT
>few|TRBV12-3/TRBV12-4|TRBD2|TRBJ2-4
CASSSGLAGGIAKNIQYF
TGTGCCAGCAGTTCAGGACTAGCGGGGGGGATAGCCAAAAACATTCAGTACTTC
>NA|TRBV2|TRBD1|TRBJ2-2
CASIGTGVPGELFF
TGTGCCAGCATCGGGACAGGGGTCCCCGGGGAGCTGTTTTTT
>NA|TRBV2|NA|TRBJ2-1
CASRRGHNEQFF
TGTGCCAGCAGACGGGGACACAATGAGCAGTTCTTC
>NA|TRBV12-3/TRBV12-4|NA|TRBJ1-3
CASSRPGISGNTIYF
TGTGCCAGCAGTCGTCCCGGGATCTCTGGAAACACCATATATTTT
>few|TRBV4-2|NA|TRBJ2-1
CASSQEARWNEQFF
TGTGCCAGCAGCCAAGAGGCTAGATGGAATGAGCAGTTCTTC
>few|TRBV7-2|NA|TRBJ2-1
CASSLSAGVNEQFF
TGTGCCAGCAGCTTATCTGCAGGGGTCAATGAGCAGTTCTTC
>few|TRBV7-3|NA|TRBJ1-1
CASSFTGRTEAFF
TGTGCCAGCAGCTTTACAGGGCGCACTGAAGCTTTCTTT
>NA|TRBV25-1|TRBD2|TRBJ2-5
CASSRLAEGNQETQYF
TGTGCCAGCAGCCGACTAGCGGAAGGCAACCAAGAGACCCAGTACTTC
>NA|TRBV28|NA|TRBJ2-1
CASSTADPPGQFF
TGTGCCAGCAGTACTGCGGATCCCCCCGGGCAGTTCTTC
>NA|TRBV11-2|NA|TRBJ2-1
CASRWGSSEDDNEQFF
TGTGCCAGCAGGTGGGGGAGTAGCGAGGACGACAATGAGCAGTTCTTC
>NA|TRBV7-3|NA|TRBJ1-1
CASSLTQLRDTEAFF
TGTGCCAGCAGCTTAACCCAACTCAGGGACACTGAAGCTTTCTTT
>many|TRBV10-3|TRBD2|TRBJ2-3
CAIRAGVTTDTQYF
TGTGCCATCCGAGCGGGAGTAACGACAGATACGCAGTATTTT
>few|TRBV10-3|TRBD1|TRBJ2-2
CAIGLPTGQANTGELFF
TGTGCCATCGGTCTCCCGACGGGACAGGCCAACACCGGGGAGCTGTTTTTT
>NA|TRBV7-3|TRBD2|TRBJ2-3
CASSQGTSGREGDTQYF
TGTGCCAGCAGCCAAGGGACTAGCGGGAGGGAGGGAGATACGCAGTATTTT
>many|TRBV18|NA|TRBJ1-5
CASSPTGQSYQPQHF
TGTGCCAGCTCACCAACCGGACAGTCCTATCAGCCCCAGCATTTT
>NA|TRBV29-1|TRBD2|TRBJ2-1
CSAGAWGGIDEQFF
TGCAGCGCCGGAGCCTGGGGGGGGATAGATGAGCAGTTCTTC
>NA|TRBV2|NA|TRBJ2-5
CASSEAPKVWETQYF
TGTGCCAGCAGTGAAGCGCCCAAGGTCTGGGAGACCCAGTACTTC
>few|TRBV12-3/TRBV12-4|NA|TRBJ2-7
CASSRYLRVGTYEQYF
TGTGCCAGCAGTCGTTACCTGAGGGTTGGGACCTACGAGCAGTACTTC
>few|TRBV29-1|NA|TRBJ2-1
CSVGQSYNEQFF
TGCAGCGTTGGTCAGTCCTACAATGAGCAGTTCTTC
>many|TRBV4-1|NA|TRBJ2-7
CASSQALAPDEQYF
TGCGCCAGCAGCCAAGCGCTAGCGCCGGACGAGCAGTACTTC
>many|TRBV19|NA|TRBJ1-2
CASSLDQVRGYTF
TGTGCCAGTAGTTTGGACCAGGTCCGGGGCTACACCTTC
>NA|TRBV28|TRBD2|TRBJ2-7
CASVGTSPGEQYF
TGTGCCAGCGTGGGGACTAGCCCGGGCGAGCAGTACTTC
>few|TRBV3-1|TRBD2|TRBJ2-1
CASSRTSETYNEQFF
TGTGCCAGCAGCCGCACTAGCGAAACCTACAATGAGCAGTTCTTC
>NA|TRBV11-2|NA|TRBJ1-3
CASSLAGDSGNTIYF
TGTGCCAGCAGCTTAGCGGGGGACTCTGGAAACACCATATATTTT
>NA|TRBV6-2/TRBV6-3|NA|TRBJ2-5
CASSEAEVQETQYF
TGTGCCAGCAGCGAGGCAGAAGTCCAAGAGACCCAGTACTTC
>many|TRBV27|NA|TRBJ2-2
CASSLTGLNTGELFF
TGTGCCAGCAGTTTAACGGGGCTGAACACCGGGGAGCTGTTTTTT
>few|TRBV30|TRBD1|TRBJ2-2
CAWRVSGGDGELFF
TGTGCCTGGAGGGTCTCAGGGGGCGACGGGGAGCTGTTTTTT
>NA|TRBV27|TRBD1|TRBJ2-5
CASSRQGTLKTQYF
TGTGCCAGCAGCCGACAGGGTACTTTGAAGACCCAGTACTTC